These T cell receptor beta chains were read from a single sample in a study of blood T cell repertoires in COVID-19. The protocol was immunoSEQ multiplex PCR, while the TCRdb copy is restricted to in-frame clones and leaves out a portion. The profile shows about 190,000 clones, over 70% of them singletons. The sample was peripheral blood. The origin of the receptors is a man in his 60s with acute or convalescent COVID-19. The CDR3 runs from the conserved cysteine through the conserved F or W. D genes are given only for firm matches. The size field is filled for only some rows; it gives once, few, many or a size class.

TRBJ2-1	.	TRBV5-1	.	CASSLIMSSYNEQFF	TGCGCCAGCAGCTTGATAATGAGCTCCTACAATGAGCAGTTCTTC
TRBJ1-2	TRBD1	TRBV12-3/TRBV12-4	.	CASSFGTDGYTF	TGTGCCAGCAGTTTTGGGACAGATGGCTACACCTTC
TRBJ1-6	TRBD1	TRBV7-9	.	CAGGQGGPYNSPLHF	TGTGCCGGGGGACAGGGAGGCCCCTATAATTCACCCCTCCACTTT
TRBJ2-1	TRBD2	TRBV11-3	.	CASSSLGLVSSNEQFF	TGTGCCAGCAGCTCCCTAGGACTAGTAAGCTCGAATGAGCAGTTCTTC
TRBJ1-2	.	TRBV5-6	many	CASSSTDGYTF	TGTGCCAGCAGCTCGACAGATGGCTACACCTTC
TRBJ1-1	TRBD1	TRBV6-5	.	CASSYSGGLNTEAFF	TGTGCCAGCAGTTATTCAGGGGGACTGAACACTGAAGCTTTCTTT
TRBJ2-1	TRBD2	TRBV18	.	CASSPGLAGDGEQFF	TGTGCCAGCTCACCCGGACTAGCGGGAGATGGTGAGCAGTTCTTC
TRBJ1-5	.	TRBV5-8	.	CASSLTPQGSQPQHF	TGTGCCAGCAGCCTCACCCCTCAGGGCAGCCAGCCCCAGCATTTT
TRBJ2-5	TRBD1	TRBV3-1/TRBV3-2	.	CASRIRGRQETQYF	TGTGCCAGCAGGATAAGGGGGCGCCAAGAGACCCAGTACTTC
TRBJ1-4	.	TRBV29-1	.	CSVEVSQGVGKLFF	TGCAGCGTTGAAGTTTCGCAGGGTGTGGGAAAACTGTTTTTT
TRBJ2-2	TRBD1	TRBV4-1	.	CASSHRTGGPANTGELFF	TGCGCCAGCAGCCACCGGACAGGGGGCCCCGCGAACACCGGGGAGCTGTTTTTT
TRBJ1-1	.	TRBV3-1/TRBV3-2	.	CASSQESSRAFF	TGTGCCAGCAGCCAAGAGTCCTCCCGGGCTTTCTTT
TRBJ2-7	.	TRBV19	.	CASSIKGWREFTYEQYF	TGTGCCAGTAGTATAAAGGGCTGGCGGGAATTTACCTACGAGCAGTACTTC
TRBJ2-2	.	TRBV21-1	.	CASSKVENRVSFLFFGQHTGELFF	TGTGCCAGCAGCAAAGTCGAGAACAGGGTCAGCTTTCTTTTCTTTGGGCAGCACACCGGGGAGCTGTTTTTT